This record concerns one TCR beta chain sequence. Its antigen is currently unknown. Here immunoSEQ multiplex PCR was the method, and the copy in TCRdb shows in-frame clones only, minus some. Of hundreds of thousands of clones listed, around 93% were seen once; the top ten hold roughly 0.5%. CDR3 length: 13 residues. With 6 bases removed from V and 2 bases from J, the gap between germline ends came to 8 bases. Germline V gene data show CDR1 as MNHEY and CDR2 as SMNVEV (reference sequence). The sample originates from a study of T cell responses to AZD1222 COVID-19 vaccine. Study results and limitations: Mapped onto spike, vaccine-associated CD4 TCRs spanned it and were dominant at 160-218 and 743-854. The donor group comprised mostly white British people and more females; the analysis possibly underestimated clonal diversity. When two AZD1222 doses had been given, Spike-specific TCR breadth and depth rose.

The specimen was peripheral blood, collected 28 days after the second AZD1222 dose. The sequence came from an adult who received the AZD1222 COVID-19 vaccine. This chain joins TRBV27 and TRBJ2-1; D is possibly TRBD1 (5 bases). CDR3 residues: CASRLTAYNEQFF. CDR3 nucleotides: TGTGCCAGCAGACTGACAGCCTACAATGAGCAGTTCTTC.